A selection of T cell receptor beta chains follows, all from one sample in a study of naive and memory T cell subsets. MiXCR, run by TCRdb on the 5' RACE reads, gives a single entry per CDR3 protein. The sample contains about 62,000 distinct CDR3 sequences, 6% to 8.5% of which appear only once. Receptors were obtained from a female donor in good health. Each CDR3 is given with its conserved first and last residue. Each record gives: CDR3 protein, CDR3 DNA, D gene, clone size, V gene, J gene. The D gene is left open where the match is weak. For some rows the clone size is stated as once, few or many, or as a class when expanded; others skip it.

CDR3: CSARIGQLYYGYTF; DNA: TGCAGTGCTAGAATCGGACAGCTCTACTATGGCTACACCTTC; D: NA; size: many; V: TRBV20-1; J: TRBJ1-2
CDR3: CASSLAGTSGVSYEQYF; DNA: TGTGCCAGCAGCTTAGCCGGGACTAGCGGCGTCTCCTACGAGCAGTACTTC; D: TRBD2; size: many; V: TRBV7-9; J: TRBJ2-7
CDR3: CASSLGTGANVLTF; DNA: TGTGCCAGCAGCTTAGGGACTGGGGCCAACGTCCTGACTTTC; D: NA; size: NA; V: TRBV7-3; J: TRBJ2-6
CDR3: CASSFGDGVTEAFF; DNA: TGTGCCAGCAGTTTCGGGGATGGCGTCACTGAAGCTTTCTTT; D: NA; size: many; V: TRBV28; J: TRBJ1-1
CDR3: CSASGNTGELFF; DNA: TGCAGTGCTAGTGGGAACACCGGGGAGCTGTTTTTT; D: NA; size: few; V: TRBV20-1; J: TRBJ2-2
CDR3: CSAGAGGGYEQYF; DNA: TGCAGTGCCGGGGCTGGGGGCGGCTACGAGCAGTACTTC; D: NA; size: many; V: TRBV20-1; J: TRBJ2-7
CDR3: CASSARAPDRGVGEQFF; DNA: TGTGCCAGCAGTGCTCGGGCACCGGACAGGGGGGTAGGTGAGCAGTTCTTC; D: TRBD1; size: many; V: TRBV2; J: TRBJ2-1
CDR3: CASSKVNRGTYEQYF; DNA: TGTGCCAGCAGCAAAGTGAACAGGGGCACCTACGAGCAGTACTTC; D: NA; size: NA; V: TRBV21-1; J: TRBJ2-7
CDR3: CASSETTTSTAYEQYF; DNA: TGCGCCAGCAGCGAGACCACTACTAGTACCGCCTACGAGCAGTACTTC; D: NA; size: few; V: TRBV5-1; J: TRBJ2-7
CDR3: CAAAPGQGARAAGNTIYF; DNA: TGTGCCGCCGCACCGGGACAGGGGGCTAGGGCGGCGGGAAACACCATATATTTT; D: TRBD1; size: few; V: TRBV30; J: TRBJ1-3
CDR3: CSARGWLASQTYEQYF; DNA: TGCAGTGCTAGAGGGTGGCTAGCGAGCCAAACCTACGAGCAGTACTTC; D: NA; size: NA; V: TRBV20-1; J: TRBJ2-7
CDR3: CASSIGLTWRSKFF; DNA: TGTGCCAGTAGTATCGGACTCACCTGGCGAAGCAAGTTCTTC; D: NA; size: few; V: TRBV19; J: TRBJ2-1
CDR3: CSVEGGRGQESYEQYF; DNA: TGCAGCGTTGAAGGGGGCAGGGGGCAAGAATCCTACGAGCAGTACTTC; D: TRBD1; size: NA; V: TRBV29-1; J: TRBJ2-7
CDR3: CASSIDEASGYNEQFF; DNA: TGTGCCAGTAGTATAGACGAGGCTAGCGGATACAATGAGCAGTTCTTC; D: TRBD2; size: few; V: TRBV19; J: TRBJ2-1
CDR3: CASLGLAGAAGQFF; DNA: TGTGCCAGCCTGGGACTAGCGGGGGCGGCGGGGCAGTTCTTC; D: TRBD2; size: few; V: TRBV12-3/TRBV12-4; J: TRBJ2-1
CDR3: CASSVEGDTDTQYF; DNA: TGTGCCAGCAGCGTAGAAGGGGACACAGATACGCAGTATTTT; D: NA; size: once; V: TRBV9; J: TRBJ2-3
CDR3: CASSYSYSLDTEAFF; DNA: TGTGCCAGCAGTTACTCGTACAGTTTGGACACTGAAGCTTTCTTT; D: NA; size: NA; V: TRBV6-5; J: TRBJ1-1
CDR3: CASSQEGVSGLNYGYTF; DNA: TGCGCCAGCAGCCAAGAAGGTGTGTCTGGTCTTAACTATGGCTACACCTTC; D: NA; size: few; V: TRBV4-1; J: TRBJ1-2
CDR3: CATSDNPGRPYNEQFF; DNA: TGTGCCACCAGCGATAATCCCGGGAGACCCTACAATGAGCAGTTCTTC; D: NA; size: many; V: TRBV24-1; J: TRBJ2-1
CDR3: CSATGTGGDNQPQHF; DNA: TGCAGTGCAACCGGGACAGGTGGGGACAATCAGCCCCAGCATTTT; D: TRBD1; size: many; V: TRBV20-1; J: TRBJ1-5
CDR3: CASSRDRTGGGYTF; DNA: TGTGCCAGCAGCCGAGACCGGACCGGCGGTGGCTACACCTTC; D: NA; size: few; V: TRBV14; J: TRBJ1-2
CDR3: CASSDWGQDTQYF; DNA: TGTGCCAGCAGTGACTGGGGGCAAGATACGCAGTATTTT; D: NA; size: few; V: TRBV6-1; J: TRBJ2-3
CDR3: CASSWGTSGSYEQYF; DNA: TGTGCCAGCAGCTGGGGTACTAGCGGGAGCTACGAGCAGTACTTC; D: TRBD2; size: many; V: TRBV7-2; J: TRBJ2-7
CDR3: CSVRGQAGSYEQYF; DNA: TGCAGCGTTCGAGGTCAAGCGGGTAGCTACGAGCAGTACTTC; D: NA; size: many; V: TRBV29-1; J: TRBJ2-7
CDR3: CASSIRDSWYGYTF; DNA: TGTGCCAGTAGTATTCGGGACAGCTGGTATGGCTACACCTTC; D: TRBD1; size: many; V: TRBV19; J: TRBJ1-2
CDR3: CASSPRLDRVNTGELFF; DNA: TGCGCCAGCAGCCCACGACTGGACAGGGTGAACACCGGGGAGCTGTTTTTT; D: TRBD1; size: NA; V: TRBV5-1; J: TRBJ2-2
CDR3: CASSPYRKNTEAFF; DNA: TGTGCCAGCAGCCCCTACAGGAAGAACACTGAAGCTTTCTTT; D: NA; size: NA; V: TRBV7-9; J: TRBJ1-1
CDR3: CASSFGQGSGSPLHF; DNA: TGCGCCAGCAGCTTTGGCCAGGGATCAGGCTCACCCCTCCACTTT; D: NA; size: few; V: TRBV5-1; J: TRBJ1-6
CDR3: CASSLGGTYNQPQHF; DNA: TGTGCCAGCAGTTTAGGGGGAACCTATAATCAGCCCCAGCATTTT; D: NA; size: NA; V: TRBV12-3/TRBV12-4; J: TRBJ1-5
CDR3: CASSPRGSSHEQFF; DNA: TGTGCCAGCAGTCCTAGGGGGTCGTCCCATGAGCAGTTCTTC; D: NA; size: few; V: TRBV12-3/TRBV12-4; J: TRBJ2-1
CDR3: CATSRDQAEETQYF; DNA: TGTGCCACCAGCAGAGATCAGGCGGAAGAGACCCAGTACTTC; D: NA; size: NA; V: TRBV15; J: TRBJ2-5
CDR3: CASRSQWGQGAEEQFF; DNA: TGTGCCAGCAGATCCCAATGGGGACAGGGGGCGGAGGAGCAGTTCTTC; D: TRBD1; size: many; V: TRBV2; J: TRBJ2-1
CDR3: CSARGAGVGTGELFF; DNA: TGCAGTGCTAGAGGGGCAGGGGTGGGCACCGGGGAGCTGTTTTTT; D: NA; size: few; V: TRBV20-1; J: TRBJ2-2
CDR3: CASSMTGQGRNQPQHF; DNA: TGTGCCAGTAGTATGACGGGACAGGGACGCAATCAGCCCCAGCATTTT; D: TRBD1; size: many; V: TRBV19; J: TRBJ1-5
CDR3: CASSLLAGVTGELFF; DNA: TGTGCCAGCAGTTTACTCGCGGGGGTCACCGGGGAGCTGTTTTTT; D: TRBD2; size: NA; V: TRBV12-3/TRBV12-4; J: TRBJ2-2
CDR3: CASSPGVSGNQPQHF; DNA: TGTGCCAGCAGCCCAGGGGTTAGCGGCAATCAGCCCCAGCATTTT; D: NA; size: NA; V: TRBV7-9; J: TRBJ1-5
CDR3: CAYDSGLAGGPKQFF; DNA: TGTGCCTACGATTCCGGACTAGCGGGGGGGCCTAAGCAGTTCTTC; D: TRBD2; size: few; V: TRBV30; J: TRBJ2-1
CDR3: CASSQVPGLGRKSSYEQYF; DNA: TGCGCCAGCAGCCAAGTCCCGGGACTAGGACGAAAAAGCTCCTACGAGCAGTACTTC; D: TRBD2; size: NA; V: TRBV4-1; J: TRBJ2-7
CDR3: CASSSLGYGYTF; DNA: TGTGCCAGCAGTAGTCTCGGCTATGGCTACACCTTC; D: NA; size: many; V: TRBV28; J: TRBJ1-2
CDR3: CASSGRTRGRLDTQYF; DNA: TGTGCCAGCAGCGGACGGACAAGGGGAAGACTGGATACGCAGTATTTT; D: NA; size: few; V: TRBV9; J: TRBJ2-3
CDR3: CASSPRADRGLRRNTQYF; DNA: TGTGCCAGTAGTCCGCGGGCGGACAGGGGGCTTCGAAGGAATACGCAGTATTTT; D: TRBD1; size: many; V: TRBV19; J: TRBJ2-3
CDR3: CASSFHYEQYF; DNA: TGTGCCAGCAGTTTCCACTACGAGCAGTACTTC; D: NA; size: NA; V: TRBV12-3/TRBV12-4; J: TRBJ2-7
CDR3: CASSSQQGPGELFF; DNA: TGTGCCAGCAGTTCACAACAGGGGCCCGGGGAGCTGTTTTTT; D: TRBD1; size: NA; V: TRBV28; J: TRBJ2-2
CDR3: CASSDNRDRDGYTF; DNA: TGTGCCAGCAGTGACAACCGGGACAGAGATGGCTACACCTTC; D: TRBD1; size: NA; V: TRBV2; J: TRBJ1-2
CDR3: CAISQDRGTDTQYF; DNA: TGTGCCATCAGCCAGGACAGGGGCACAGATACGCAGTATTTT; D: TRBD1; size: few; V: TRBV10-3; J: TRBJ2-3
CDR3: CASSLLRNTEAFF; DNA: TGTGCCAGCAGTTTACTGAGAAACACTGAAGCTTTCTTT; D: NA; size: few; V: TRBV28; J: TRBJ1-1
CDR3: CASSNTPYSYNEQFF; DNA: TGTGCCAGCAGTAACACACCCTACTCCTACAATGAGCAGTTCTTC; D: NA; size: NA; V: TRBV2; J: TRBJ2-1
CDR3: CASSLYGTRVTEAFF; DNA: TGTGCCAGCAGCTTATATGGGACCAGAGTCACTGAAGCTTTCTTT; D: NA; size: many; V: TRBV11-3; J: TRBJ1-1
CDR3: CSASRGDGYTF; DNA: TGCAGTGCTAGTCGGGGGGACGGCTACACCTTC; D: NA; size: many; V: TRBV20-1; J: TRBJ1-2
CDR3: CSARGPDLGTYNEQFF; DNA: TGCAGTGCTAGAGGGCCAGATTTAGGGACCTACAATGAGCAGTTCTTC; D: NA; size: few; V: TRBV20-1; J: TRBJ2-1